The next 17 T cell receptor beta chains were all read from a single sample in a study of T-cell reconstitution after alpha-beta-depleted transplantation in children. Unique molecular identifiers were incorporated during preparation of the TCRbeta library. MiXCR was run by TCRdb on the PCR reads, yielding one entry per CDR3 protein. There are about a million distinct CDR3 sequences in the sample; about 30% occur only once, and about 28% lies in the top ten. The sample consisted of PBMCs, mostly from graft donor cells, taken 360 days after TCRalphabeta/CD19-depleted stem cell transplant. The source of these receptors is a boy younger than two who had a stem cell transplant for SCID, so the T cells may come from the graft donor.

This rearrangement joins TRBV12-3 or TRBV12-4 to TRBJ2-1, with D uncertain. V was shortened by 5 bases and J by 8 bases, with 25 bases between the two germline ends. The CDR3 runs to 17 residues. The CDR3 protein is CASSLTDGWKPFDEQFF. CDR3 DNA sequence: TGTGCCAGCAGTCTGACGGACGGTTGGAAACCCTTCGATGAGCAGTTCTTC.

This clonotype was counted a few times. The rearrangement links TRBV5-1 to TRBJ2-3; 13 bases map to TRBD2. Germline V gene sequence: CDR1 SGHRS, CDR2 YFSETQ. The CDR3 runs 19 residues. The J segment lost 4 bases and the V segment lost 2 bases, leaving 13 bases of the junction unmatched. CDR3 protein: CASSLRLAGGQGRADTQYF. CDR3 nucleotide sequence: TGCGCCAGCAGCTTACGACTAGCGGGGGGCCAGGGGCGTGCAGATACGCAGTATTTT.

The genes are TRBV10-3 and TRBJ1-1; no reliable D call. There are 14 residues in the CDR3. Trimming took 0 bases from V and 9 from J, leaving 14 bases between them. The V gene's germline CDR1 is ENHRY and CDR2 SYGVKD. Here the CDR3 reads CAISESVNGEQAFF. In DNA form, the CDR3 reads TGTGCCATCAGTGAGTCAGTTAATGGAGAGCAAGCTTTCTTT.

This clonotype was seen a few times. The rearrangement joins TRBV20-1 to TRBJ2-1; no firm D call. CDR3 length: 13 amino acids. The germline V gene has CDR1 DFQATT and CDR2 SNEGSKA (reference sequence). V lost 3 bases and J lost 5, with 11 bases in between. The CDR3 protein is CSASDVPDNEQFF. The CDR3 DNA reads as TGCAGTGCTAGCGACGTCCCCGACAATGAGCAGTTCTTC.

The chain combines TRBV5-1 with TRBJ2-1, with D unclear. This CDR3 has 12 amino acids. Germline values: CDR1 SGHRS, CDR2 YFSETQ. The V end was cut by 0 bases, the J end by 8 bases, with 6 bases between. CDR3 sequence (DNA): TGCGCCAGCAGCTTGGAGCCGTATGAGCAGTTCTTC. This translates into CASSLEPYEQFF.

The genes are TRBV5-1 and TRBJ2-7; 7 bases align to TRBD2. The CDR3 loop spans 16 amino acids. Germline V gene sequence: CDR1 SGHRS, CDR2 YFSETQ. With 1 base clipped from V and 0 bases from J, the junction kept 7 bases outside the gene matches. CDR3 DNA: TGCGCCAGCAGCTTGACCAGCGGGGTGAGCTCCTACGAGCAGTACTTC. As protein: CASSLTSGVSSYEQYF.

This clonotype was detected only a few times. The chain combines TRBV12-3 or TRBV12-4 with TRBJ2-5; maybe TRBD1 (6 bases). The CDR3 extends over 15 amino acids. V shed 5 bases and J shed 7 bases, with 20 bases lying between them. The CDR3 region is CASSPVPGQGLTQYF. The CDR3 DNA reads as TGTGCCAGCAGTCCTGTCCCGGGACAAGGATTGACCCAGTACTTC.

This clonotype occurred a few times. The chain is built from TRBV11-1 and TRBJ2-1; D might be TRBD1 (6 bases). V lost 10 bases to trimming and J lost 0 bases, with 25 bases between them. The germline CDR1 and CDR2 sequences are SGHAT and FQDESV (reference sequence). This CDR3 is 18 amino acids long. The CDR3 DNA reads TGTGCCACCACCCCAAGGCAGGGGCCAAGCTTCTCCTACAATGAGCAGTTCTTC. It yields the protein CATTPRQGPSFSYNEQFF.

This clonotype was recorded a few times. CDR3 amino acids: CASWGGPYEQYF. CDR3 in DNA: TGTGCCAGCTGGGGGGGACCCTACGAGCAGTACTTC. The J gene is TRBJ2-7, the V gene TRBV28, with 7 bases that match TRBD2. This CDR3 region has 12 residues. The V and J ends lost 8 bases and 2 bases, in that order; junction bases with no gene match: 3. CDR1 and CDR2 (germline): MDHEN, SYDVKM.

This clonotype was detected only a few times. This chain uses TRBV7-8 with TRBJ2-2; 7 nucleotides match TRBD2. The trim removed 1 base at V and 8 bases at J, leaving 7 bases unmatched. Looked up from germline, CDR1 is SGHVS and CDR2 is FQNEAQ. The CDR3 covers 15 residues. The CDR3 sequence is CASSLVEASGGELFF. The CDR3 coding sequence is TGTGCCAGCAGCTTAGTGGAGGCTAGCGGAGGGGAGCTGTTTTTT.

The rearrangement links TRBV9 to TRBJ2-7; D is possibly TRBD2 (6 bases). Germline assignment: CDR1 SGDLS and CDR2 YYNGEE. The CDR3 spans 17 residues. V gave up 4 bases and J gave up 1 base, with 21 bases separating them. CDR3 protein: CASSRGGSGVGSYEQYF. For the CDR3, the DNA is TGTGCCAGCAGCCGTGGAGGGTCGGGGGTAGGTTCCTACGAGCAGTACTTC.

CDR3 in DNA: TGTGCCACCAGCAGAGATCAAGTCCGTTTGCTCCCGGTGGTCACCCTCCACTTT. It codes for CATSRDQVRLLPVVTLHF. The V gene is TRBV15, the J gene TRBJ1-6, with D unresolved. The CDR3 extends over 18 amino acids. Trimming took 0 bases from V and 14 from J, leaving 26 bases between them. Germline V gene lookup returns CDR1 LNHNV and CDR2 YYDKDF (reference sequence).

The CDR3 spells CASSSGTLGQPQHF. CDR3 coding DNA: TGTGCCAGCAGCTCCGGGACATTGGGCCAGCCCCAGCATTTT. The V gene is TRBV5-5, the J gene TRBJ1-5, with a weak D call TRBD1 (6 bases). The germline CDR1 and CDR2 sequences are SGHKS and YYEKEE (reference sequence). The CDR3 covers 14 residues. Between the trimmed V and J ends, which lost 3 bases and 7 bases, there was a span of 14 bases. Together with reference TRBV5-5 and TRBJ1-5, the CDR3 gives the full variable domain: DAGVTQSPTHLIKTRGQQVTLRCSPISGHKSVSWYQQVLGQGPQFIFQYYEKEERGRGNFPDRFSARQFPNYSSELNVNALLLGDSALYLCASSSGTLGQPQHFGDGTRLSIL.

This clonotype was observed a few times. The rearrangement joins TRBV10-3 to TRBJ2-7; TRBD1 aligns across 7 bases. The CDR3 length is 11 residues. Germline values: CDR1 ENHRY, CDR2 SYGVKD. V lost 6 bases to trimming and J lost 7 bases; unmatched junction nucleotides: 3. As DNA, the CDR3 is TGTGCCATCAGCGACAGGGAAGAGCAGTACTTC. Its protein is CAISDREEQYF.

This clonotype was recorded at least ten times. A read error may account for a junction end that differs from germline. This chain uses TRBV28 with TRBJ2-5, with D perhaps being TRBD1 or TRBD2 (5 bases each). Germline V lookup: CDR1 MDHEN, CDR2 SYDVKM. This CDR3 spans 12 amino acids. The chain's CDR3 is CASREGRETQYF. CDR3 nucleotide sequence: TGCGCCAGCAGAGAGGGGCGGGAGACCCAGTACTTC. Variable domain in full (rest from reference TRBV28 and TRBJ2-5): DVKVTQSSRYLVKRTGEKVFLECVQDMDHENMFWYRQDPGLGLRLIYFSYDVKMKEKGDIPEGYSVSREKKERFSLILESASTNQTSMYLCASREGRETQYFGPGTRLLVL.

This clonotype was seen only a few times. The junction and the germline gene differ at one end; a read error may be behind it. The chain links TRBV28 to TRBJ2-3; 8 nucleotides match TRBD2. The CDR3 extends over 19 amino acids. CDR1 and CDR2 from the germline V gene are MDHEN and SYDVKM. For the CDR3, the DNA is TGTGCCAACAGTCCCCCCGGGGGGGACCGCCCAAGGCGCACAGATACGCAGTATTTT. It is translated as CANSPPGGDRPRRTDTQYF.

V usage is TRBV20-1 and J usage is TRBJ2-7; the D gene is possibly TRBD2 (5 bases). Germline CDR1 DFQATT, CDR2 SNEGSKA (reference sequence). The CDR3 is made up of 11 amino acids. The V gene lost 7 bases and the J gene lost 2 bases, with 9 bases spanning the gap. The CDR3 protein is CSGSGPYEQYF. The CDR3 coding sequence is TGCAGTGGCAGCGGCCCCTACGAGCAGTACTTC.